The present entry profiles one T cell receptor beta chain with its context. For TCRbeta, the library was prepared with unique molecular identifiers. MiXCR, applied by TCRdb to the PCR reads, yields one record per CDR3 protein. The table has 350,000 to 500,000 distinct CDR3 sequences, 43% seen once. This sample is drawn from a study of T-cell reconstitution after alpha-beta-depleted transplantation in children. Trimming shortened V by 6 bases and J by 6 bases, and 24 bases separated the two germline ends. The CDR3 sequence is 17 residues long. Sequences were derived from PBMCs, sampled before TCRalphabeta/CD19-depleted stem cell transplant. The V call is TRBV12-3 or TRBV12-4, the J call TRBJ1-5; D is unclear. This receptor was identified in a girl between 2 and 10 years old with aplastic anemia, due to receive a stem cell transplant. CDR3 DNA: TGTGCCAGCAGACTCAGATCTCTTCTTGGGGAGGCTCAGCCCCAGCATTTT. It specifies CASRLRSLLGEAQPQHF.